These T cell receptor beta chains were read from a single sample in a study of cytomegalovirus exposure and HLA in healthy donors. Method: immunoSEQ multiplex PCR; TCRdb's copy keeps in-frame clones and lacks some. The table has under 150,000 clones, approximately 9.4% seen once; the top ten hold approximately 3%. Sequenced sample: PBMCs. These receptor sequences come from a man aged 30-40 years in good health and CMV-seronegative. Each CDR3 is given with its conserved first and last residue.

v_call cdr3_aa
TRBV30 CAWSVRRQGGEKLFF
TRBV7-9 CASSRNNRGEAFF
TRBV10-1 CASSEGSGRSYNEQFF
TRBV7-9 CASSPDRFLGEAFF
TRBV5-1 CASSPSGDSYEQYF
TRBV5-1 CASSWDRGSEQYF
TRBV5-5 CASSPARGGETQYF
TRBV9 CASSSRQFFSGNTIYF
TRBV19 CASRDRVDQPQHF
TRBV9 CASNFRSGVGVGKLFF
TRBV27 CASSIAGSLGQPQHF
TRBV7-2 CASSFTGAGELFF
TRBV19 CASSRTYGTEQYF
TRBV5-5 CASSLDTFGGANVLTF
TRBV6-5 CASSYSRDRMYNEQFF
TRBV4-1 CASSPTETENYGYTF
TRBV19 CASSLDSNYEQYF
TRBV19 CASSLAGRKNNEQFF
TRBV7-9 CASSPGGGNQPQHF
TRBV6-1 CASRAQSSYEQYF
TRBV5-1 CASSLPRTGSYEQYF
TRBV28 CASRGGSYNEQFF
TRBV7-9 CASSLQDRLSEQFF
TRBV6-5 CASSYNRMNTEAFF
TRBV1 CTSSHPDRDNEKLFF
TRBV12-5 CASGLVLGAVFKNTEAFF
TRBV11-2 CASSLGSASDLLTEAFF
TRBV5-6 CASSLGTVRDQPQHF
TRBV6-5 CASSYSRLAGLDTQYF
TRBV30 CAWSAGTPRSPLHF
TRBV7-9 CASSLAGGGNEKLFF
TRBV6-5 CASSSATVYGYTF
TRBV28 CAGSTAVGHGYTF
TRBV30 CAWRTGGNYGYTF
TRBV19 CASSNFGTGSNEQYF
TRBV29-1 CSGGGTGELFF
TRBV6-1 CASSEGGTGWPAFF
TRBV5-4 CASSSLAGDYEQYF
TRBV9 CASSVATGSAGNTIYF
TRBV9 CASSVGDRANTEAFF
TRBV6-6 CASSYGQGANEKLFF
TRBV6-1 CASSVRWSGEFYEQYF
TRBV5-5 CASSLSGRGGGYTF
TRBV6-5 CASSPDRGRVEKLFF
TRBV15 CATSRAGGSSYEQYF
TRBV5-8 CASSFRVSYEQYF
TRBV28 CASSWQASGPYNEQFF
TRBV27 CASSLGGGWGDLVTQYF
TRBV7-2 CASSLVAGQGNTIYF
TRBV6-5 CASSSFTEAFF
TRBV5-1 CASSLTGGNEKLFF
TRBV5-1 CASSTPPWDRVTYGYTF
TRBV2 CASSDGGATQETQYF
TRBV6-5 CASSVQGRVYF